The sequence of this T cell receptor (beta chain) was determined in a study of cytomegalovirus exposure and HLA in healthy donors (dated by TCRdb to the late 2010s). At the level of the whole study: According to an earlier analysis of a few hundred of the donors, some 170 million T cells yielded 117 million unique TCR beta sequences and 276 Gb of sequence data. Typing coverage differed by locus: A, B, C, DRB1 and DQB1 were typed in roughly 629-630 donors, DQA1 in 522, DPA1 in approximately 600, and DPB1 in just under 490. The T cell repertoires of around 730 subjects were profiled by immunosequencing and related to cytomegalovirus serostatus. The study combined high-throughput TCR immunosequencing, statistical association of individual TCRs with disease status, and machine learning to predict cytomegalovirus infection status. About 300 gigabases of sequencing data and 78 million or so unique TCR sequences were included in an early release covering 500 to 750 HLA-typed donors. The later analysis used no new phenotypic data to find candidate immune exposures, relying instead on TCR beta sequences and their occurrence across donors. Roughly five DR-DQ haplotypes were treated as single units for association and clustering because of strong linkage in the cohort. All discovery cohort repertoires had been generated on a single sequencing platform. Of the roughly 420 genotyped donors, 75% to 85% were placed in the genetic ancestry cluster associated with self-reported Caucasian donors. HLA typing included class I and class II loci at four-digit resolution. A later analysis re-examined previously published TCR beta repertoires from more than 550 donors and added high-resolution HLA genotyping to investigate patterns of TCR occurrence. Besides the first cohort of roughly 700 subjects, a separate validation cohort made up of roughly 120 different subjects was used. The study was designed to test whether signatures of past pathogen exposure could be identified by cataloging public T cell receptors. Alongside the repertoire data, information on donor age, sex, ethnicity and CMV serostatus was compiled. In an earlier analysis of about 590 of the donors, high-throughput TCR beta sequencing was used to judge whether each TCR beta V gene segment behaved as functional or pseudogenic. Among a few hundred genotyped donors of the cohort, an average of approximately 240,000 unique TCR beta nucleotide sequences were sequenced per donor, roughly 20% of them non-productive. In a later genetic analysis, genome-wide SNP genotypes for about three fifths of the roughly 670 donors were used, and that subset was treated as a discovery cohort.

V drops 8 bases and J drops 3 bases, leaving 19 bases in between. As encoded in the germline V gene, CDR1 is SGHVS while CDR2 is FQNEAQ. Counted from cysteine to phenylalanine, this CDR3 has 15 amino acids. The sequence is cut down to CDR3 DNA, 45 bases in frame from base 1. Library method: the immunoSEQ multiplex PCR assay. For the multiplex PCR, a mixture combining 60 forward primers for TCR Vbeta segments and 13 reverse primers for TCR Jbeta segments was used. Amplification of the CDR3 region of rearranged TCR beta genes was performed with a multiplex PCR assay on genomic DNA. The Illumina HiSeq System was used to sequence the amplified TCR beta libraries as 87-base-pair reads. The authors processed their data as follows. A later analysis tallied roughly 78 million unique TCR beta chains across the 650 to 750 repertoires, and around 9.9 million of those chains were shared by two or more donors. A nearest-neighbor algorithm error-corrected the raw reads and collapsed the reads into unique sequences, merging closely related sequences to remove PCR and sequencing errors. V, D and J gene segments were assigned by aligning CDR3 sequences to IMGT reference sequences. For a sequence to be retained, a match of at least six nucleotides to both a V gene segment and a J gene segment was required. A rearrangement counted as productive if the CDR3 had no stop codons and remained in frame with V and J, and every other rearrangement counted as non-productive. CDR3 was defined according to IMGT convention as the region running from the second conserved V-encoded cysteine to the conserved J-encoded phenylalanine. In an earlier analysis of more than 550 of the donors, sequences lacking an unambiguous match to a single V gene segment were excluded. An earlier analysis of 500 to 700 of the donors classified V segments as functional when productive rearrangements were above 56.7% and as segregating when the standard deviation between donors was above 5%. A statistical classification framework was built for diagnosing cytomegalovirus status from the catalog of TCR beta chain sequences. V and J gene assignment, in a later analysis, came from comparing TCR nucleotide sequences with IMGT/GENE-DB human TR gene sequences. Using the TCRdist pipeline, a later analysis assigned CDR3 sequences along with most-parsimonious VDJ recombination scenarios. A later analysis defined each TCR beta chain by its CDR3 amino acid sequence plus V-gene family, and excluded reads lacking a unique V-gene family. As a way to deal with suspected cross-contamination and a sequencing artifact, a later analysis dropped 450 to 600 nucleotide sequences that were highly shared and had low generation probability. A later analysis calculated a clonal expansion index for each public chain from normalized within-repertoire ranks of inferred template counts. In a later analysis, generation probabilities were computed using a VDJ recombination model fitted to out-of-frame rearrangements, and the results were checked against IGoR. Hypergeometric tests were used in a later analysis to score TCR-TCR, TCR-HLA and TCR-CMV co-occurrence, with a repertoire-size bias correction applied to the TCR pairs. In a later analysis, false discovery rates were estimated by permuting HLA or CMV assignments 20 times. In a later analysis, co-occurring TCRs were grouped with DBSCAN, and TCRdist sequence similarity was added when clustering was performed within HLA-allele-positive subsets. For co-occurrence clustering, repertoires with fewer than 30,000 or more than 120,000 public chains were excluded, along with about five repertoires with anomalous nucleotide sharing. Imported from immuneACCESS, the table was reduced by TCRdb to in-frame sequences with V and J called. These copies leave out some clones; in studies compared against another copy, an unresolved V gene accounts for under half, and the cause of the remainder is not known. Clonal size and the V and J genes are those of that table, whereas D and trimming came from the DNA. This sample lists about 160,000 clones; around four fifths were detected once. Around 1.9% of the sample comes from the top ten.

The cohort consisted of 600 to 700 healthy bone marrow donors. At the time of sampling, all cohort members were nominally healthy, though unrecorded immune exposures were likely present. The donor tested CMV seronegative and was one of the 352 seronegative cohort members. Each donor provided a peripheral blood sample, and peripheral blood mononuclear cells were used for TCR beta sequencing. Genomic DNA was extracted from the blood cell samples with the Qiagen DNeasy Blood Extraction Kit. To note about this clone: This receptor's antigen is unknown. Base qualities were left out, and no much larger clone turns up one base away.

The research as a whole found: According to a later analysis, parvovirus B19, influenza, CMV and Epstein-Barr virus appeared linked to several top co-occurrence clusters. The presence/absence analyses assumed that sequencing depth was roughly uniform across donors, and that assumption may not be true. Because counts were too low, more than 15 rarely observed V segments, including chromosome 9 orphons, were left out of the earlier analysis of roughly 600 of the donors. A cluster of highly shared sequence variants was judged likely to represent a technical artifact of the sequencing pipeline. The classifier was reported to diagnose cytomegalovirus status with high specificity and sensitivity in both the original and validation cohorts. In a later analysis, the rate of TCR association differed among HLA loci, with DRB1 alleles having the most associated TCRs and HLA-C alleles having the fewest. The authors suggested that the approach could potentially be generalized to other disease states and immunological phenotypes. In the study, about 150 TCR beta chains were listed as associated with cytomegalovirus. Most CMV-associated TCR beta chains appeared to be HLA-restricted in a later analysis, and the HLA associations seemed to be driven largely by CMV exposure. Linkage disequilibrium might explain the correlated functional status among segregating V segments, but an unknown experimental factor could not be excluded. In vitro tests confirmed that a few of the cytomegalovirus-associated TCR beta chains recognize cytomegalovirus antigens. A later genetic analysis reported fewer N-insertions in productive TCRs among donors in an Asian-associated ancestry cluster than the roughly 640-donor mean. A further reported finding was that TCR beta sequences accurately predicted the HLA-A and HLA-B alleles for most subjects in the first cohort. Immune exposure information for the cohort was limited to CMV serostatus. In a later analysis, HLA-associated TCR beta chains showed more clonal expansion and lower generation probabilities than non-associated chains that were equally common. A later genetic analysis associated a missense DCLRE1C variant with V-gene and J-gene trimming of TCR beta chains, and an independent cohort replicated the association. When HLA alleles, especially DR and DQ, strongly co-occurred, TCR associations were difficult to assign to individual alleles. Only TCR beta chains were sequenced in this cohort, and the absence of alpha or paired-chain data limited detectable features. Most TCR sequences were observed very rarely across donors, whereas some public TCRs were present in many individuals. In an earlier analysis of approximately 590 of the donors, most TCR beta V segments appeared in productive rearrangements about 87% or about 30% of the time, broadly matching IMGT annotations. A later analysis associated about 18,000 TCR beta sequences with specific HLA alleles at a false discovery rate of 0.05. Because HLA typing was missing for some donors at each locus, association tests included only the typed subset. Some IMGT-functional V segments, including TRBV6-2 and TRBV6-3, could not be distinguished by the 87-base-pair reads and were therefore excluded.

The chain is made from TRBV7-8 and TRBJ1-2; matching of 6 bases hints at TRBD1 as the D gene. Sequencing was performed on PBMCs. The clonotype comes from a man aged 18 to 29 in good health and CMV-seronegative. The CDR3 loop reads CASQGPGTPYYGYTF. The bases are TGTGCCAGCCAAGGGCCGGGGACACCCTACTATGGCTACACCTTC.